Listed below are T cell receptor beta chains from one sample, sequenced in a study of T cells in Graves' hyperthyroidism and ophthalmopathy. Each CDR3 protein is one row after TCRdb ran MiXCR on the multiplex PCR reads. The table shows about 300,000 distinct CDR3 sequences, with about 19% occurring only once. The specimen was blood. All receptors come from a man over 45 with Graves' ophthalmopathy. CDR3s include the opening cysteine and the closing phenylalanine or tryptophan. D genes are given only for firm matches. Clone size appears in some rows only: once, few, many, or a class for an expanded clone.

d_call: TRBD1
j_call: TRBJ1-2
v_call: TRBV2
clone_size: NA
cdr3_aa: CASSEMGQGYGYTF
cdr3_nt: TGTGCCAGCAGTGAAATGGGACAGGGCTATGGCTACACCTTC

d_call: TRBD1
j_call: TRBJ1-4
v_call: TRBV5-1
clone_size: once
cdr3_aa: CASSRIDRDGGKLFF
cdr3_nt: TGCGCCAGCAGCAGAATAGACAGGGATGGGGGAAAACTGTTTTTT

d_call: NA
j_call: TRBJ2-1
v_call: TRBV5-1
clone_size: NA
cdr3_aa: CASSGGTATYNEQFF
cdr3_nt: TGCGCCAGCAGCGGGGGGACAGCTACCTACAATGAGCAGTTCTTC

d_call: TRBD2
j_call: TRBJ2-7
v_call: TRBV7-9
clone_size: NA
cdr3_aa: CASSSGGGNEQYF
cdr3_nt: TGTGCCAGCAGCTCGGGAGGGGGGAACGAGCAGTACTTC

d_call: TRBD1
j_call: TRBJ2-7
v_call: TRBV4-1
clone_size: few
cdr3_aa: CASSQGRDVGTGANEQYF
cdr3_nt: TGCGCCAGCAGCCAAGGAAGGGATGTGGGGACAGGGGCTAACGAGCAGTACTTC

d_call: TRBD2
j_call: TRBJ2-1
v_call: TRBV19
clone_size: NA
cdr3_aa: CASMPSGAGGQYNEQFF
cdr3_nt: TGTGCCAGTATGCCCAGCGGAGCGGGAGGGCAATACAATGAGCAGTTCTTC

d_call: NA
j_call: TRBJ2-4
v_call: TRBV12-3/TRBV12-4
clone_size: NA
cdr3_aa: CASSLMGDEAKNIQYF
cdr3_nt: TGTGCCAGCAGTTTAATGGGCGATGAGGCCAAAAACATTCAGTACTTC

d_call: NA
j_call: TRBJ1-5
v_call: TRBV11-2
clone_size: many
cdr3_aa: CASSSTGSSNQPQHF
cdr3_nt: TGTGCCAGCAGCTCCACAGGTTCTAGCAATCAGCCCCAGCATTTT

d_call: NA
j_call: TRBJ2-1
v_call: TRBV5-1
clone_size: many
cdr3_aa: CASRDLQSDEQFF
cdr3_nt: TGCGCCAGCAGGGACCTCCAAAGCGATGAGCAGTTCTTC

d_call: NA
j_call: TRBJ2-1
v_call: TRBV30
clone_size: few
cdr3_aa: CAWAPGGEQFF
cdr3_nt: TGTGCCTGGGCCCCAGGTGGTGAGCAGTTCTTC

d_call: TRBD1
j_call: TRBJ2-6
v_call: TRBV20-1
clone_size: few
cdr3_aa: CSARGGQGHSGANVLTF
cdr3_nt: TGCAGTGCTAGGGGAGGACAGGGTCACTCTGGGGCCAACGTCCTGACTTTC

d_call: NA
j_call: TRBJ2-7
v_call: TRBV5-1
clone_size: many
cdr3_aa: CASSLVPPGQRSYEQYF
cdr3_nt: TGCGCCAGCAGCTTGGTCCCTCCAGGACAGAGATCCTACGAGCAGTACTTC

d_call: NA
j_call: TRBJ2-7
v_call: TRBV12-3/TRBV12-4
clone_size: many
cdr3_aa: CASSFTAYEQYF
cdr3_nt: TGTGCCAGCAGTTTCACAGCCTACGAGCAGTACTTC

d_call: TRBD1
j_call: TRBJ2-2
v_call: TRBV18
clone_size: NA
cdr3_aa: CASSPLPGGNTGELFF
cdr3_nt: TGTGCCAGCTCACCTCTTCCAGGGGGGAACACCGGGGAGCTGTTTTTT

d_call: NA
j_call: TRBJ2-5
v_call: TRBV4-1
clone_size: NA
cdr3_aa: CASSPPGWQETQYF
cdr3_nt: TGCGCCAGCAGCCCCCCGGGGTGGCAAGAGACCCAGTACTTC

d_call: TRBD1
j_call: TRBJ2-5
v_call: TRBV5-6
clone_size: NA
cdr3_aa: CASSRPGTGEQETQYF
cdr3_nt: TGTGCCAGCAGCCGTCCGGGGACAGGGGAACAAGAGACCCAGTACTTC

d_call: NA
j_call: TRBJ1-1
v_call: TRBV6-5
clone_size: NA
cdr3_aa: CASSYRGRGQNTEAFF
cdr3_nt: TGTGCCAGCAGTTATCGAGGGAGGGGACAAAACACTGAAGCTTTCTTT

d_call: TRBD2
j_call: TRBJ2-1
v_call: TRBV7-9
clone_size: NA
cdr3_aa: CASSLRLAGGRNEQFF
cdr3_nt: TGTGCCAGCAGCCTGAGGCTAGCGGGAGGGCGGAATGAGCAGTTCTTC

d_call: TRBD1
j_call: TRBJ2-3
v_call: TRBV7-9
clone_size: many
cdr3_aa: CASSLPGQRLGNTQYF
cdr3_nt: TGTGCCAGCAGTCTCCCGGGACAGCGACTTGGGAATACGCAGTATTTT

d_call: NA
j_call: TRBJ2-1
v_call: TRBV28
clone_size: NA
cdr3_aa: CASTPPQAWGEQFF
cdr3_nt: TGTGCCAGCACCCCCCCACAGGCCTGGGGTGAGCAGTTCTTC

d_call: TRBD1
j_call: TRBJ1-5
v_call: TRBV24-1
clone_size: few
cdr3_aa: CATSPGDRGGDQPQHF
cdr3_nt: TGTGCCACCAGCCCGGGGGACAGGGGCGGTGATCAGCCCCAGCATTTT

d_call: NA
j_call: TRBJ2-1
v_call: TRBV7-8
clone_size: many
cdr3_aa: CASSLSWLEGHNEQFF
cdr3_nt: TGTGCCAGCAGCTTATCCTGGCTCGAAGGTCACAATGAGCAGTTCTTC

d_call: TRBD2
j_call: TRBJ2-7
v_call: TRBV13
clone_size: many
cdr3_aa: CASSSRPTSGSLSHNEQYF
cdr3_nt: TGTGCCAGCTCCTCTCGGCCGACTAGCGGGAGTCTATCTCACAACGAGCAGTACTTC

d_call: TRBD1
j_call: TRBJ1-1
v_call: TRBV6-1
clone_size: few
cdr3_aa: CASSRQGARTEAFF
cdr3_nt: TGTGCCAGCAGTCGACAGGGGGCCCGGACTGAAGCTTTCTTT

d_call: NA
j_call: TRBJ1-1
v_call: TRBV5-6
clone_size: many
cdr3_aa: CASSLDRLKNTEAFF
cdr3_nt: TGTGCCAGCAGCCTCGACAGGCTTAAGAACACTGAAGCTTTCTTT

d_call: NA
j_call: TRBJ1-1
v_call: TRBV7-8
clone_size: NA
cdr3_aa: CASSARRTANTEAFF
cdr3_nt: TGTGCCAGCAGCGCTCGACGGACAGCTAACACTGAAGCTTTCTTT

d_call: TRBD1
j_call: TRBJ1-2
v_call: TRBV11-2
clone_size: few
cdr3_aa: CASSPQGVGGWGYTF
cdr3_nt: TGTGCCAGCAGCCCCCAGGGGGTGGGGGGCTGGGGCTACACCTTC

d_call: TRBD1
j_call: TRBJ2-2
v_call: TRBV3-1
clone_size: many
cdr3_aa: CASSQSGGSHTGELFF
cdr3_nt: TGTGCCAGCAGCCAATCAGGGGGATCCCACACCGGGGAGCTGTTTTTT

d_call: TRBD1
j_call: TRBJ1-1
v_call: TRBV10-3
clone_size: NA
cdr3_aa: CAISERDRVNTEAFF
cdr3_nt: TGTGCCATCAGTGAGCGGGACAGGGTGAACACTGAAGCTTTCTTT

d_call: TRBD1
j_call: TRBJ1-5
v_call: TRBV28
clone_size: few
cdr3_aa: CASIPRDRASQPQHF
cdr3_nt: TGTGCCAGCATCCCCCGGGACAGGGCGTCTCAGCCCCAGCATTTT

d_call: TRBD2
j_call: TRBJ2-7
v_call: TRBV18
clone_size: NA
cdr3_aa: CASSPTSGASYEQYF
cdr3_nt: TGTGCCAGCTCGCCAACTAGCGGGGCCTCCTACGAGCAGTACTTC

d_call: NA
j_call: TRBJ1-1
v_call: TRBV3-1
clone_size: many
cdr3_aa: CASSQGSGTEAFF
cdr3_nt: TGTGCCAGCAGCCAAGGGTCAGGGACTGAAGCTTTCTTT

d_call: TRBD1
j_call: TRBJ1-2
v_call: TRBV5-5
clone_size: NA
cdr3_aa: CASSLGTGPLYGYTF
cdr3_nt: TGTGCCAGCAGCTTGGGGACAGGGCCCCTCTATGGCTACACCTTC

d_call: NA
j_call: TRBJ2-2
v_call: TRBV24-1
clone_size: NA
cdr3_aa: CATSDLKGKLGELFF
cdr3_nt: TGTGCCACCAGTGATTTGAAGGGAAAGCTCGGGGAGCTGTTTTTT

d_call: NA
j_call: TRBJ2-1
v_call: TRBV9
clone_size: many
cdr3_aa: CASSGGVPYNEQFF
cdr3_nt: TGTGCCAGCAGCGGGGGCGTCCCCTACAATGAGCAGTTCTTC

d_call: TRBD1
j_call: TRBJ1-1
v_call: TRBV6-1
clone_size: few
cdr3_aa: CASSTGGAGGTEAFF
cdr3_nt: TGTGCCAGCAGCACAGGGGGCGCGGGAGGAACTGAAGCTTTCTTT

d_call: TRBD1
j_call: TRBJ2-7
v_call: TRBV2
clone_size: NA
cdr3_aa: CASGDSFYEQYF
cdr3_nt: TGTGCCAGCGGGGACAGCTTCTACGAGCAGTACTTC

d_call: TRBD1
j_call: TRBJ2-5
v_call: TRBV6-1
clone_size: few
cdr3_aa: CASRRTGRETQYF
cdr3_nt: TGTGCCAGCAGGAGGACAGGGCGGGAGACCCAGTACTTC

d_call: NA
j_call: TRBJ2-2
v_call: TRBV6-5
clone_size: NA
cdr3_aa: CASSYSILASGELFF
cdr3_nt: TGTGCCAGCAGTTACTCGATTCTAGCCTCCGGGGAGCTGTTTTTT

d_call: NA
j_call: TRBJ1-1
v_call: TRBV6-2/TRBV6-3
clone_size: NA
cdr3_aa: CASRSSAGARTEAFF
cdr3_nt: TGTGCCAGCAGATCCTCCGCAGGGGCCCGGACTGAAGCTTTCTTT

d_call: NA
j_call: TRBJ2-7
v_call: TRBV5-6
clone_size: NA
cdr3_aa: CASSLGTEGYEQYF
cdr3_nt: TGTGCCAGCAGCTTGGGGACAGAGGGATACGAGCAGTACTTC

d_call: NA
j_call: TRBJ2-7
v_call: TRBV7-9
clone_size: many
cdr3_aa: CASSLEGSVRYRDEQYF
cdr3_nt: TGTGCCAGCAGCTTAGAGGGGTCCGTACGGTATCGCGACGAGCAGTACTTC

d_call: NA
j_call: TRBJ2-5
v_call: TRBV10-3
clone_size: few
cdr3_aa: CAISARTGGVGETQYF
cdr3_nt: TGTGCCATCAGCGCGCGGACAGGCGGGGTGGGGGAGACCCAGTACTTC

d_call: TRBD2
j_call: TRBJ2-1
v_call: TRBV19
clone_size: NA
cdr3_aa: CASSSGLARYNEQFF
cdr3_nt: TGTGCCAGTAGCTCGGGACTAGCGAGATACAATGAGCAGTTCTTC

d_call: NA
j_call: TRBJ2-7
v_call: TRBV11-2
clone_size: many
cdr3_aa: CASSLLGLYEQYF
cdr3_nt: TGTGCCAGCAGCTTGTTGGGGTTGTACGAGCAGTACTTC

d_call: NA
j_call: TRBJ2-7
v_call: TRBV2
clone_size: few
cdr3_aa: CASRRLDYEQYF
cdr3_nt: TGTGCCAGCAGGCGACTCGACTACGAGCAGTACTTC

d_call: TRBD2
j_call: TRBJ2-5
v_call: TRBV30
clone_size: many
cdr3_aa: CAWSAAGEETQYF
cdr3_nt: TGTGCCTGGAGTGCAGCGGGAGAGGAGACCCAGTACTTC